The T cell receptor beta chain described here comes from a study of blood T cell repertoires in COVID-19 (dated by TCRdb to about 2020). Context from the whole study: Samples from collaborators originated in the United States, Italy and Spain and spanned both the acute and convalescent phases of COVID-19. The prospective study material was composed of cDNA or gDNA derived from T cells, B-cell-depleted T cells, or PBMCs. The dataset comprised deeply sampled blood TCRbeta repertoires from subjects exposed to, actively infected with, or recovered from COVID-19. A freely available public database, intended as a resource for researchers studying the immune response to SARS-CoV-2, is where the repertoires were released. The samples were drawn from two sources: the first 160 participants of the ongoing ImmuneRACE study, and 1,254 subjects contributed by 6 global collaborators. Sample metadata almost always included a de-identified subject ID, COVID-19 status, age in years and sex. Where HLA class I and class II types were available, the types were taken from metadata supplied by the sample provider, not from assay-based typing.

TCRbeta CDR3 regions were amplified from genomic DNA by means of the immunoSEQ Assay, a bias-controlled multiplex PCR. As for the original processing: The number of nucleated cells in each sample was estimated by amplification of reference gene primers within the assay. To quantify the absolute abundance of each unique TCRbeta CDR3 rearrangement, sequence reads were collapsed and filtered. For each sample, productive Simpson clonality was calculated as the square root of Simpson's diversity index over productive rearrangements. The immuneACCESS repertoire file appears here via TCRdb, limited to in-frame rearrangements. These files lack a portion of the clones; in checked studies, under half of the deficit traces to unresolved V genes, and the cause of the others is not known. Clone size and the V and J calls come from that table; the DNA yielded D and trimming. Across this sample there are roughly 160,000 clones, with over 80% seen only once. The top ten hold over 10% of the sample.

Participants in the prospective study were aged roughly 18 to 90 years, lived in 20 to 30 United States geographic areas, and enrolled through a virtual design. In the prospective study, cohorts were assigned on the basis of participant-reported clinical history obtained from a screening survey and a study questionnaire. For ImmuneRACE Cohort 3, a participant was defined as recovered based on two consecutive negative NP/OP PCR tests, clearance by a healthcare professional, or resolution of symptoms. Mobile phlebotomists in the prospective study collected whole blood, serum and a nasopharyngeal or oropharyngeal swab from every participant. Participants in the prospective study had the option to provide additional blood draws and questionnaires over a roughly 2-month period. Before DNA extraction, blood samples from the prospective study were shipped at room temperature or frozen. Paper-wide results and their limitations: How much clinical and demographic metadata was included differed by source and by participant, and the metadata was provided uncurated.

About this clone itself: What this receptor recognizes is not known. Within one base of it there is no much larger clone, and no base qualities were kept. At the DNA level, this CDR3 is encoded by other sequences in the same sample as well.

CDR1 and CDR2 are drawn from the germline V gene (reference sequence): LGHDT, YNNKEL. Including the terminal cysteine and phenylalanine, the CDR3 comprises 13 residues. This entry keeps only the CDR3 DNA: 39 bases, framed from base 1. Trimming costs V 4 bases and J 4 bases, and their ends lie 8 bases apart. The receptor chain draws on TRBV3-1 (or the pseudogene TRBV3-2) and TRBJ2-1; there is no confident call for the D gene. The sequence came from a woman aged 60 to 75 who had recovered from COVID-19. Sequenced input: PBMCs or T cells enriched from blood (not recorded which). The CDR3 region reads CASSPPGYNEQFF. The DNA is TGTGCCAGCAGCCCCCCCGGGTACAATGAGCAGTTCTTC.